Shown below are 10 T cell receptor beta chains from a single sample sequenced in a study of cytomegalovirus exposure and HLA in healthy donors. The PCR employed 60 Vbeta primers together with 13 Jbeta primers. Method: immunoSEQ multiplex PCR; TCRdb's copy keeps in-frame clones and lacks some. The sample yields more than 95,000 clones, 79% seen once. The sequencing input was PBMCs. These receptors were collected from a man aged 25-45 years in good health and CMV-seropositive.

The sample holds one count of this clone. The chain couples TRBV28 to TRBJ2-7, with D maybe TRBD1 (6 bases). CDR3 length: 14 residues. Deletions cut 4 bases from V and 2 bases from J, with 12 bases between. Germline CDR1 is MDHEN and CDR2 is SYDVKM. The CDR3 DNA is TGTGCCAGCAGTTCCGGGACACGTCCCTACGAGCAGTACTTC. Its protein is CASSSGTRPYEQYF.

As concerns this clone: The missing conserved phenylalanine or tryptophan at the end of this CDR3 makes a read error likely. The V and J genes are TRBV5-5 and TRBJ1-1; perhaps TRBD1 as D (6 bases). Trimming cost V 0 bases and J 0 bases, with 15 bases left between them. Germline V CDR1 and CDR2: SGHKS, YYEKEE (reference sequence). The CDR3 runs 17 residues. The CDR3: CASSLVFQQGLNTEAFL. The CDR3 nucleotides are TGTGCCAGCAGCTTGGTTTTTCAACAGGGATTGAACACTGAAGCTTTCCTT.

The chain is built from TRBV7-3 and TRBJ2-1, with a tentative D call TRBD2 (6 bases). V was trimmed by 7 bases and J by 1 base, leaving 11 bases between them. The germline V gene has CDR1 SGHTA and CDR2 FQGTGA. This CDR3 has 14 residues. This CDR3 reads CASTPGDSYNEQFF. In DNA form, the CDR3 reads TGTGCCAGCACCCCGGGGGATTCCTACAATGAGCAGTTCTTC. The full variable domain, with the rest looked up from reference TRBV7-3 and TRBJ2-1, is GAGVSQTPSNKVTEKGKYVELRCDPISGHTALYWYRQSLGQGPEFLIYFQGTGAADDSGLPNDRFFAVRPEGSVSTLKIQRTERGDSAVYLCASTPGDSYNEQFFGPGTRLTVL.

V and J are TRBV18 and TRBJ1-4; the D is unclear. V was clipped by 6 bases and J by 4 bases, with 12 bases between them. The CDR3 totals 14 residues. Germline values: CDR1 KGHSH, CDR2 LQKENI. The CDR3, as DNA: TGTGCCAGCTCCCGAGGAGTGAATAATGAAAAACTGTTTTTT. Protein product: CASSRGVNNEKLFF.

Only one count was recorded for this clone. The chain combines TRBV10-3 with TRBJ1-2; the match to TRBD1 covers 7 bases. The V gene end was trimmed by 2 bases and the J gene end by 4 bases; junction bases not matched to a gene: 10. CDR3 size: 16 residues. Looked up from germline, CDR1 is ENHRY and CDR2 is SYGVKD. The CDR3 spells CAISEPQAGGSYGYTF. The CDR3 coding sequence is TGTGCCATCAGTGAGCCCCAGGCAGGGGGATCCTATGGCTACACCTTC.

The chain uses TRBV13 and TRBJ1-1, with TRBD1 as a possible D gene (5 bases). Germline CDR1 reads PRHDT; CDR2 reads FYEKMQ (reference sequence). V dropped 5 bases and J dropped 6 bases, with 22 bases sitting between them. The CDR3 loop spans 16 amino acids. CDR3 sequence reads: CASSLHGLIGGAEAFF. The CDR3 nucleotides are TGTGCCAGCAGCCTCCATGGTCTTATTGGGGGGGCTGAAGCTTTCTTT.

The V gene is TRBV5-4, the J gene TRBJ1-4; 10 bases map to TRBD1. Germline V gene data show CDR1 as SGHNT and CDR2 as YYREEE (reference sequence). Germline trimming cut 3 bases from V and 0 bases from J; bases unmatched to any gene: 2. CDR3 length: 16 amino acids. Here the CDR3 reads CASSSGQGTTNEKLFF. DNA for the CDR3: TGTGCCAGCAGCTCGGGACAGGGGACAACTAATGAAAAACTGTTTTTT.

This sequence joins TRBV5-1 and TRBJ2-1; 8 nucleotides match TRBD1. Unmatched junction bases numbered 15, after V lost 9 bases and J lost 7 bases. Germline CDR1 and CDR2: SGHRS and YFSETQ. The CDR3 is 15 residues long. In DNA form, the CDR3 reads TGCGCCACTAGTTTAAGACAGGGGCCAAGTAATGAGCAGTTCTTC. The encoded protein is CATSLRQGPSNEQFF.

The J gene is TRBJ2-7, the V gene TRBV10-3; TRBD2 aligns across 13 bases. This CDR3 spans 15 amino acids. Germline CDR1 reads ENHRY; CDR2 reads SYGVKD. After removal of 6 bases from V and 4 bases from J, the junction contained 6 bases not matched to a gene. CDR3 loop: CAIRGTSGRGYEQYF. The CDR3 coding sequence is TGTGCCATCAGGGGCACTAGCGGGAGGGGTTACGAGCAGTACTTC.

Regarding this clone: The junction differs from germline at one of its ends, possibly a read error. The V call is TRBV4-3, the J call TRBJ2-4, with 8 bases matching TRBD2. The CDR3 runs 17 residues. The germline V gene encodes CDR1 LGHNA and CDR2 YSLEER. CDR3 sequence: CASSPGRGNGRRNSQYF. The CDR3 DNA is TGCGCCAGCAGCCCCGGGAGGGGTAACGGGAGGAGAAACAGTCAGTACTTC.